This T cell receptor beta chain originates from a study of response to subunit inactivated influenza vaccine. This CDR3 comprises 15 residues. The V end lost 2 bases, the J end lost 4 bases, and 14 bases lay between the germline ends. Germline V gene data show CDR1 as MNHNS and CDR2 as SASEGT. Comment on this clonotype: Its antigen is not identified.

TCRdb redid the calling of the RT-PCR reads with MiXCR, one entry per CDR3 protein. The repertoire includes roughly 160,000 distinct CDR3 sequences, approximately 10% of them detected once, and roughly an eighth sits in the top ten. Study-level findings and limits: That few new T cells are recruited by each seasonal influenza vaccination was the authors' suggestion.

The material was non-naive T cells sorted from PBMCs, obtained roughly 45 days after vaccination. The chain joins TRBV6-1 to TRBJ1-2, with a possible D match to TRBD1 (5 bases). The source is a man between 50 and 59 years old who received an inactivated influenza vaccine. The CDR3: CASSEPGTKTYGYTF. The CDR3 DNA reads TGTGCCAGCAGTGAACCCGGGACTAAAACCTATGGCTACACCTTC.